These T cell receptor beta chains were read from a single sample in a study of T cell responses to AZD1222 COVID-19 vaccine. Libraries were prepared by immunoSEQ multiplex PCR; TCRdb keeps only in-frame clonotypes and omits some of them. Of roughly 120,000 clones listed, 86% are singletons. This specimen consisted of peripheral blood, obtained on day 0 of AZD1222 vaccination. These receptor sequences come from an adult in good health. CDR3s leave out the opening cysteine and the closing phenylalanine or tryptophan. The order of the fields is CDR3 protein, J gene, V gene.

CDR3: ASRPKDRVNTEAF
J: TRBJ1-1
V: TRBV5-1

CDR3: ASSLAEENEKLF
J: TRBJ1-4
V: TRBV5-6

CDR3: ASSLDGRGTYEQY
J: TRBJ2-7
V: TRBV7-2

CDR3: ASSSGTGTGSYEQY
J: TRBJ2-7
V: TRBV7-6

CDR3: ASRPTGEPFYGYT
J: TRBJ1-2
V: TRBV28

CDR3: ASRAGSKETQY
J: TRBJ2-5
V: TRBV7-9

CDR3: ASSAGYYEQY
J: TRBJ2-7
V: TRBV10-2

CDR3: ASSPGTAIPIMNTEAF
J: TRBJ1-1
V: TRBV5-6

CDR3: ASSLGGLEDTQY
J: TRBJ2-3
V: TRBV11-3

CDR3: ASSRLAGVSTDTQY
J: TRBJ2-3
V: TRBV27

CDR3: AWSVSFNEQY
J: TRBJ2-7
V: TRBV30

CDR3: ASSPTFGQNLYEQY
J: TRBJ2-7
V: TRBV18

CDR3: AISRAGGNSYNEQF
J: TRBJ2-1
V: TRBV10-3

CDR3: ASSHITGSGITDTQY
J: TRBJ2-3
V: TRBV7-3

CDR3: ASRRRGGRIGYT
J: TRBJ1-2
V: TRBV5-6

CDR3: AIRPSGSPGETQY
J: TRBJ2-5
V: TRBV10-3

CDR3: SVLGGASSDTQY
J: TRBJ2-3
V: TRBV29-1

CDR3: ASSRDHTDTQY
J: TRBJ2-3
V: TRBV7-6

CDR3: ASSPRRLQETQY
J: TRBJ2-5
V: TRBV7-9

CDR3: ASSLDRVEAF
J: TRBJ1-1
V: TRBV12-3/TRBV12-4

CDR3: SARTSNEKLF
J: TRBJ1-4
V: TRBV29-1

CDR3: SLQGSHEQY
J: TRBJ2-7
V: TRBV20-1

CDR3: SVERTVRTF
J: TRBJ1-1
V: TRBV29-1

CDR3: ASSLGGTRYGYT
J: TRBJ1-2
V: TRBV7-2

CDR3: ASSVGGGSTYGYT
J: TRBJ1-2
V: TRBV6-4

CDR3: ASSIKTGSSYNEQF
J: TRBJ2-1
V: TRBV19

CDR3: ASSLAQGAGETQY
J: TRBJ2-5
V: TRBV5-1

CDR3: ASRQGTNTGELF
J: TRBJ2-2
V: TRBV7-3

CDR3: ASSSGLDGETQY
J: TRBJ2-5
V: TRBV5-4

CDR3: ASSFRTVRGGNEQF
J: TRBJ2-1
V: TRBV7-2

CDR3: ASSLRQGFYGYT
J: TRBJ1-2
V: TRBV19

CDR3: ASSQGFNRVAF
J: TRBJ1-1
V: TRBV4-1

CDR3: ASRQQGRAEAF
J: TRBJ1-1
V: TRBV27

CDR3: ASSPGLLDEQF
J: TRBJ2-1
V: TRBV7-3

CDR3: ASSYRAEAF
J: TRBJ1-1
V: TRBV7-9

CDR3: ASSPTGNGGYT
J: TRBJ1-2
V: TRBV7-2

CDR3: ASSQGLNYEQY
J: TRBJ2-7
V: TRBV4-1

CDR3: ASSAGLAGPTGQF
J: TRBJ2-1
V: TRBV5-1

CDR3: ASRDGKENTIY
J: TRBJ1-3
V: TRBV6-5

CDR3: ASSPYSNQPQH
J: TRBJ1-5
V: TRBV27

CDR3: ASSLGGPGTDNYGYT
J: TRBJ1-2
V: TRBV7-9

CDR3: ASSRSYGSYGYT
J: TRBJ1-2
V: TRBV28

CDR3: ATSDPDRGHNQPQH
J: TRBJ1-5
V: TRBV24-1

CDR3: ASSSGQNGEPQH
J: TRBJ1-5
V: TRBV6-2/TRBV6-3

CDR3: ASSDPQGQPSSPLH
J: TRBJ1-6
V: TRBV28

CDR3: ASSQDPRTGYEQY
J: TRBJ2-7
V: TRBV4-2

CDR3: ASSLKGSGGELF
J: TRBJ2-2
V: TRBV5-4

CDR3: ASSFRGFSTNEKLF
J: TRBJ1-4
V: TRBV28

CDR3: ASSPNGVAETQY
J: TRBJ2-5
V: TRBV5-5

CDR3: SVGQWDSNYGYT
J: TRBJ1-2
V: TRBV29-1

CDR3: ASSLTSDPYEQY
J: TRBJ2-7
V: TRBV7-2

CDR3: AWSGVGLGYGYT
J: TRBJ1-2
V: TRBV30

CDR3: SVAHVNYGYT
J: TRBJ1-2
V: TRBV29-1

CDR3: SASRVTGDTEAF
J: TRBJ1-1
V: TRBV20-1

CDR3: ASSPRETQF
J: TRBJ2-1
V: TRBV18

CDR3: ASSFIGQGKAF
J: TRBJ1-1
V: TRBV5-4

CDR3: ASTLLLSTGELF
J: TRBJ2-2
V: TRBV6-6

CDR3: ASTDRGGRGPTYGYT
J: TRBJ1-2
V: TRBV7-9

CDR3: ASSQAGDGARDTQY
J: TRBJ2-3
V: TRBV3-1/TRBV3-2

CDR3: ASSRGTDYNEQF
J: TRBJ2-1
V: TRBV28